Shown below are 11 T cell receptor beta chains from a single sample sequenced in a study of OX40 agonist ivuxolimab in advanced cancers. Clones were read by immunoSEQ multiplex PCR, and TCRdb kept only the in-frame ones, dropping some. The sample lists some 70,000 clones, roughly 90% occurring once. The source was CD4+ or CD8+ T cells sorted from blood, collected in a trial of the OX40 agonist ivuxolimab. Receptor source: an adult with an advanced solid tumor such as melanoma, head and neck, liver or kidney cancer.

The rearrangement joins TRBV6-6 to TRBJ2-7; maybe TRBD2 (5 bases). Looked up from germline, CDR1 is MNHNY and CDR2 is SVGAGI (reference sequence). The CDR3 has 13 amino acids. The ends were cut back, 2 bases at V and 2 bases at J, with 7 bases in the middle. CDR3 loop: CASSYEGAYEQYF. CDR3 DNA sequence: TGTGCCAGCAGTTACGAGGGAGCCTACGAGCAGTACTTC.

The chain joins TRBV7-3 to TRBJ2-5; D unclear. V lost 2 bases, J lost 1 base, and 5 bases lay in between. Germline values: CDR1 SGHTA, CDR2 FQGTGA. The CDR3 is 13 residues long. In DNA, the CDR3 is TGTGCCAGCAGCTTAGCCTCCCAAGAGACCCAGTACTTC. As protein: CASSLASQETQYF.

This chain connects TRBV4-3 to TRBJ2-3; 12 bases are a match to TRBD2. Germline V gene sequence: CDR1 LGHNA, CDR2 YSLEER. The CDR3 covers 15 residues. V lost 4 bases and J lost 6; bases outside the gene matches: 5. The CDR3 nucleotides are TGCGCCAGCAGCCGACTAGCGGGAGAGGGGGATACGCAGTATTTT. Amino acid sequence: CASSRLAGEGDTQYF.

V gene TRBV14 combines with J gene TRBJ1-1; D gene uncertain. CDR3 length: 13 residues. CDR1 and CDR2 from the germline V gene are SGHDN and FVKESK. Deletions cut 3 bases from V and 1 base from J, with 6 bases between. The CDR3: CASSQSRNTEAFF. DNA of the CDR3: TGTGCCAGCAGCCAGTCCAGGAACACTGAAGCTTTCTTT.

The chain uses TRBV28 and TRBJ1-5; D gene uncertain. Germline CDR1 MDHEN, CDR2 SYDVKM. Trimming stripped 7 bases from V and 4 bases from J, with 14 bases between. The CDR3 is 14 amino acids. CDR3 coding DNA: TGTGCCAGCAATTCCCAAGGGATGAATCAGCCCCAGCATTTT. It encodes CASNSQGMNQPQHF.

CDR3 loop: CASSKGGEGLSYEQYF. The DNA for the CDR3 is TGTGCCAGCAGCAAAGGGGGAGAAGGGCTCTCCTACGAGCAGTACTTC. The chain has TRBV21-1 and TRBJ2-7; the table gives TRBD2 as D, unverified against the DNA. TRBV21-1 is an annotated pseudogene. This CDR3 comprises 16 residues.

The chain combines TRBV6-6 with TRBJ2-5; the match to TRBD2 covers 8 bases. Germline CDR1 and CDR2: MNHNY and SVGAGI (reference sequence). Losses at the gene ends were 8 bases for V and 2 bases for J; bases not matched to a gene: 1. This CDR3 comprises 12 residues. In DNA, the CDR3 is TGTGCCAGCCGGGGGGGGCAAGAGACCCAGTACTTC. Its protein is CASRGGQETQYF.

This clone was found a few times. CDR3 loop: CASSLVGQGYNEQFF. In DNA, the CDR3 is TGTGCCAGCAGCTTAGTAGGACAGGGTTACAATGAGCAGTTCTTC. The chain is built from TRBV7-9 and TRBJ2-1; the match to TRBD1 covers 8 bases. V lost 1 base and J lost 4; bases outside the gene matches: 3. The germline V gene encodes CDR1 SEHNR and CDR2 FQNEAQ (reference sequence). CDR3 length: 15 amino acids.

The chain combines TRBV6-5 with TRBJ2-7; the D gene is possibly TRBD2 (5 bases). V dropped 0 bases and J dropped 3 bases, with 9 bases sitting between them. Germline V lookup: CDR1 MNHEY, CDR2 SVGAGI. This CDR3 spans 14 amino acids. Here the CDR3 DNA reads TGTGCCAGCAGTTACTCTCGAGGGAGCTACGAGCAGTACTTC. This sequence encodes CASSYSRGSYEQYF.

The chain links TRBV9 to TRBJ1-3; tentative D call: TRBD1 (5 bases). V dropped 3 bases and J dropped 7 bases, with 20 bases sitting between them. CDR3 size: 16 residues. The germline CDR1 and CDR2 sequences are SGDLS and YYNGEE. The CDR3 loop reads CASSGKGSYIMNTIYF. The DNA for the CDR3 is TGTGCCAGCAGCGGAAAGGGGAGTTATATCATGAACACCATATATTTT. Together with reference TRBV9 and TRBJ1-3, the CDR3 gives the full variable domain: DSGVTQTPKHLITATGQRVTLRCSPRSGDLSVYWYQQSLDQGLQFLIQYYNGEERAKGNILERFSAQQFPDLHSELNLSSLELGDSALYFCASSGKGSYIMNTIYFGEGSWLTVV.

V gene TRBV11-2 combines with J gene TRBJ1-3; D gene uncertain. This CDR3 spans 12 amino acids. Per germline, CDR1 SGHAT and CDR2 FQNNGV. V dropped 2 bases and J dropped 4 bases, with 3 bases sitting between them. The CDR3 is CASSLSGNTIYF. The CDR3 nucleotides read TGTGCCAGCAGCTTATCGGGAAACACCATATATTTT.